These 27 T cell receptor beta chains were all obtained from the same sample, sequenced in a study of blood T cells in healthy people across ages. Then a second PCR, running about 6 to 12 cycles, was carried out with a sample-barcoded 5' primer and a J-beta primer mix. Each CDR3 protein gets one entry after TCRdb re-called the 5' RACE reads with MiXCR. This repertoire shows 600,000 to 900,000 distinct CDR3 sequences, around 24% found once; its top ten account for approximately 2.9%. These data also featured in a second study, about T cells of mothers and their children.

Sequenced: blood. The receptor source for this set is a boy aged 10-17 years in good health.

This chain connects TRBV12-3 or TRBV12-4 to TRBJ2-5; 7 positions match TRBD2. The J call may be faulty, since TRBJ2-1 better matches the DNA end. The CDR3 is 15 residues long. CDR3: CASTFGGVGYNEQFF. The CDR3 DNA reads TGTGCCAGCACCTTTGGGGGGGTAGGGTACAATGAGCAGTTCTTC.

This chain connects TRBV6-6 to TRBJ1-6; TRBD1 aligns across 7 bases. This CDR3 contains 15 residues. J lost 7 bases, V lost 4 bases, and 7 bases had no gene match. From germline, CDR1 is MNHNY and CDR2 SVGAGI (reference sequence). The CDR3, as DNA: TGTGCCAGCAGTTCCCAGACAGGGAAGAATTCACCCCTCCACTTT. It encodes CASSSQTGKNSPLHF.

The chain joins TRBV2 to TRBJ2-7, with TRBD1 identical over 7 bases. Germline CDR1 SNHLY, CDR2 FYNNEI. CDR3 length: 12 amino acids. The V gene end was trimmed by 10 bases and the J gene end by 0 bases; junction bases not matched to a gene: 3. The CDR3 spells CANRDSSYEQYF. CDR3 sequence (DNA): TGTGCCAACCGGGACAGCTCCTACGAGCAGTACTTC.

This CDR3 reads CASSPSPASSYEQYF. The CDR3 bases are TGTGCCAGCAGTCCCTCCCCAGCTAGCTCGTACGAGCAGTACTTC. This chain links TRBV27 with TRBJ2-7; D perhaps matches TRBD2 (5 bases). Trimming shortened V by 5 bases and J by 4 bases, and 18 bases separated the two germline ends. Germline V gene lookup returns CDR1 MNHEY and CDR2 SMNVEV (reference sequence). The CDR3 length is 15 residues.

V and J are TRBV10-3 and TRBJ2-3, with 12 positions matching TRBD2. This CDR3 is built from 18 residues. Losses at the gene ends were 2 bases for V and 4 bases for J; bases not matched to a gene: 10. Looked up from germline, CDR1 is ENHRY and CDR2 is SYGVKD. In nucleotides, the CDR3 is TGTGCCATCAGTGAGATCGGTTTGACTAGCGGGAGCGCAGATACGCAGTATTTT. Translating gives CAISEIGLTSGSADTQYF.

This clonotype was recorded a few times. The chain uses TRBV28 and TRBJ2-2; the D call may be TRBD1 or TRBD2 (6 bases each). Germline V CDR1 and CDR2: MDHEN, SYDVKM. V was pared by 7 bases and J by 0 bases, with 18 bases between. The CDR3 contains 17 residues. CDR3 sequence (DNA): TGTGCCAGCACCCCACGGGGGCGGGGACCGAACACCGGGGAGCTGTTTTTT. It specifies CASTPRGRGPNTGELFF.

The V and J genes are TRBV19 and TRBJ2-1; maybe TRBD2 (6 bases). CDR1 is LNHDA, CDR2 SQIVND, per germline (reference sequence). V was shortened by 3 bases and J by 0 bases, with 9 bases between the two germline ends. This CDR3 contains 15 residues. The CDR3 is CASSIGDSSYNEQFF. CDR3 coding DNA: TGTGCCAGTAGTATCGGGGACTCCTCCTACAATGAGCAGTTCTTC.

The table lists this clonotype with a count of one. One end of the junction is discordant with germline, which a read error may explain. This chain joins TRBV5-1 and TRBJ1-1; D gene unclear. Germline-derived CDR1 and CDR2 are SGHRS and YFSETQ. CDR3 length equals 15 residues. CDR3 nucleotide sequence: TGCGCCAGCAGCCCCTCAGGCACCCTGAACATTGAAGCTTTCTTT. Protein sequence: CASSPSGTLNIEAFF.

The V call is TRBV24-1, the J call TRBJ2-4; no firm D call. V gave up 4 bases and J gave up 6 bases, with 3 bases separating them. The germline CDR1 and CDR2 sequences are KGHDR and SFDVKD. CDR3 length: 11 amino acids. Here the CDR3 reads CATSEGNIQYF. CDR3 sequence (DNA): TGTGCCACCAGTGAGGGAAACATTCAGTACTTC.

The chain combines TRBV29-1 with TRBJ1-4; a weak D match, TRBD1 (5 bases). Germline lookup yields CDR1 SQVTM and CDR2 ANQGSEA. V was clipped by 0 bases and J by 8 bases, with 13 bases between them. There are 14 residues in the CDR3. The CDR3, as DNA: TGCAGCGTTGAAGAGGCAGGGAGATTCGAAAAACTGTTTTTT. As protein: CSVEEAGRFEKLFF. The whole variable domain, remainder taken from reference TRBV29-1 and TRBJ1-4, is SAVISQKPSRDICQRGTSLTIQCQVDSQVTMMFWYRQQPGQSLTLIATANQGSEATYESGFVIDKFPISRPNLTFSTLTVSNMSPEDSSIYLCSVEEAGRFEKLFFGSGTQLSVL.

This clonotype was recorded many times. The chain couples TRBV12-3 or TRBV12-4 to TRBJ2-7, with D perhaps being TRBD1 or TRBD2 (6 bases each). Trimming cost V 3 bases and J 3 bases, with 15 bases left between them. The CDR3 consists of 15 residues. The CDR3 coding sequence is TGTGCCAGCAGTTTGGGGGGCGGGGACATCTACGAGCAGTACTTC. Translation gives CASSLGGGDIYEQYF.

The V call is TRBV10-3, the J call TRBJ2-7; 10 nucleotides match TRBD1. This CDR3 spans 15 amino acids. CDR1 and CDR2 (germline): ENHRY, SYGVKD. Germline trimming cut 7 bases from V and 5 bases from J; bases unmatched to any gene: 11. The CDR3 DNA sequence: TGTGCCATCAAGGCCCTCGGGACAGGGGCCCACGAGCAGTACTTC. It translates to CAIKALGTGAHEQYF.

This clonotype came up a few times. The CDR3 sequence: CASRAGRQNTEAFF. CDR3 DNA: TGTGCCAGCAGAGCGGGACGTCAGAACACTGAAGCTTTCTTT. The chain combines TRBV12-3 or TRBV12-4 with TRBJ1-1, with a tentative D call TRBD1 (5 bases). Deletions cut 6 bases from V and 1 base from J, with 12 bases between. The CDR3 has 14 amino acids.

The chain uses TRBV20-1 and TRBJ2-5; D not resolved. CDR1 is DFQATT, CDR2 SNEGSKA, per germline (reference sequence). V dropped 5 bases and J dropped 0 bases, with 10 bases sitting between them. The CDR3 covers 13 residues. This CDR3 is CSAPPVNQETQYF. The CDR3 DNA reads TGCAGTGCTCCCCCAGTCAACCAAGAGACCCAGTACTTC.

CDR3 region: CSARAGAGGETQYF. Here the CDR3 DNA reads TGCAGTGCTAGAGCCGGGGCTGGGGGAGAGACCCAGTACTTC. The chain employs TRBV20-1 and TRBJ2-5; D possibly uses TRBD1 or TRBD2 (5 bases each). Germline V gene sequence: CDR1 DFQATT, CDR2 SNEGSKA (reference sequence). V lost 1 base and J 4 bases, leaving 13 bases between the germline ends. The CDR3 has 14 amino acids.

This clonotype was recorded only once. The V and J genes are TRBV12-3 or TRBV12-4 and TRBJ2-2; 9 bases agree with TRBD2. Trimming cost V 6 bases and J 3 bases; bases outside gene matches: 8. This CDR3 has 16 residues. The CDR3 nucleotides read TGTGCCAGCAGGCGATTTAGCGGGAGAGACACCGGGGAGCTGTTTTTT. It codes for CASRRFSGRDTGELFF.

This clonotype was recorded a few times. The V gene is TRBV5-1, the J gene TRBJ2-5; D may be TRBD2 (6 bases). Per germline, CDR1 SGHRS and CDR2 YFSETQ. The V and J ends lost 3 bases and 1 base respectively, with 13 bases between them. This CDR3 has 15 residues. CDR3 region: CASSSGLNLQETQYF. Here the CDR3 DNA reads TGCGCCAGCAGCTCGGGACTCAACCTCCAAGAGACCCAGTACTTC.

This clonotype appeared many times. The chain uses TRBV29-1 and TRBJ2-7; D tentatively fits TRBD1 or TRBD2 (5 bases each). Trimming removed 6 bases at V and 0 bases at J, with 18 bases between. Germline CDR1 and CDR2: SQVTM and ANQGSEA. This CDR3 spans 15 amino acids. The CDR3 nucleotides read TGCAGCGTCCAGCTCGGGACGGAGAGCTCCTACGAGCAGTACTTC. As protein: CSVQLGTESSYEQYF.

V is TRBV4-1 and J is TRBJ2-1, with 7 bases that match TRBD2. The end of the DNA is better explained by TRBJ2-5, so the J call may be wrong. The CDR3 runs 21 residues. From germline, CDR1 is MGHRA and CDR2 YSYEKL. The CDR3 sequence: CASSQDLFSRGGTLRPETQYF. The CDR3 DNA reads as TGCGCCAGCAGCCAAGACCTCTTCTCGCGCGGGGGTACCCTCAGACCAGAGACCCAGTACTTC.

V usage is TRBV20-1 and J usage is TRBJ2-1, with 7 bases aligning to TRBD1. The DNA end lines up better with TRBJ2-7; the J call may be wrong. The V gene's germline CDR1 is DFQATT and CDR2 SNEGSKA (reference sequence). The CDR3 is 14 amino acids. In nucleotides, the CDR3 is TGCAGTGCTATGGACAGGACCGGCTCCTACGAGCAGTACTTC. Protein: CSAMDRTGSYEQYF.

This clonotype was recorded only once. The CDR3, as DNA: TGTGCCAGCAGCCTCTCGGGACTAGCGGGGGCAAATGAGCAGTTCTTC. This translates into CASSLSGLAGANEQFF. The chain has TRBV2 and TRBJ2-5, with 14 bases aligning to TRBD2. The DNA end lines up better with TRBJ2-1; the J call may be wrong. Germline V gives CDR1 SNHLY, CDR2 FYNNEI. This CDR3 is 16 amino acids long.

The chain links TRBV12-3 or TRBV12-4 to TRBJ2-5; the D is unclear. This CDR3 is built from 15 residues. V lost 1 base to trimming and J lost 3 bases, with 12 bases between them. The CDR3 here is CASSLVAVPEETQYF. CDR3 coding DNA: TGTGCCAGCAGTTTAGTCGCGGTACCTGAAGAGACCCAGTACTTC.

The chain joins TRBV6-1 to TRBJ1-5; D is unclear. Trimming cost V 5 bases and J 2 bases, with 22 bases left between them. The CDR3 consists of 18 residues. The germline V gene has CDR1 MNHNS and CDR2 SASEGT. This chain's CDR3 is CASSPQVGHLGGNQPQHF. DNA of the CDR3: TGTGCCAGCAGTCCCCAGGTCGGCCATCTCGGCGGCAATCAGCCCCAGCATTTT.

This clonotype was found a few times. V and J are TRBV5-1 and TRBJ2-5; D may be TRBD1 (6 bases). The J call may be incorrect, as the DNA end agrees better with TRBJ2-7. The CDR3 extends over 14 amino acids. Germline V gene sequence: CDR1 SGHRS, CDR2 YFSETQ. The CDR3 loop reads CASSTGSRSYEQYF. CDR3 coding DNA: TGCGCCAGCAGTACAGGGTCCCGCTCCTACGAGCAGTACTTC.

The gene calls are TRBV6-6 and TRBJ1-2; D call uncertain. Trimming took 2 bases from V and 5 from J, leaving 18 bases between them. The CDR3 has 16 residues. CDR1 is MNHNY, CDR2 SVGAGI, per germline (reference sequence). Written as DNA, the CDR3 is TGTGCCAGCAGTTACGTTCCAGATAATCCTTATTATGGCTACACCTTC. Its translation is CASSYVPDNPYYGYTF.

The V call is TRBV20-1, the J call TRBJ2-4; the match to TRBD1 covers 7 bases. CDR3 size: 14 residues. Losses at the gene ends were 5 bases for V and 2 bases for J; bases not matched to a gene: 6. In germline, CDR1 is DFQATT, CDR2 SNEGSKA (reference sequence). The CDR3 spells CSAGKTGSKNIQYF. The CDR3 region has the DNA TGCAGTGCTGGCAAGACAGGGTCCAAAAACATTCAGTACTTC.

The chain carries TRBV6-1 and TRBJ2-6, with D hard to call. In germline, CDR1 is MNHNS, CDR2 SASEGT. The CDR3 has 15 residues. V shed 4 bases and J shed 2 bases, with 9 bases lying between them. In DNA, the CDR3 is TGTGCCAGCAGTGCTGGAGAGGCTGGGGCCAACGTCCTGACTTTC. It translates to CASSAGEAGANVLTF.